Listed below are T cell receptor beta chains from one sample, sequenced in a study of T cell repertoires in cytomegalovirus infection. TCRdb analysed the reads with MiXCR anew, one entry per CDR3 protein. The table has about 320,000 distinct CDR3 sequences, more than 8% seen once. The material sequenced was PBMCs. The receptor source for this set is a human donor in good health (CMV status not recorded). Some clones in this sample may be carry-over from other donors' samples. CDR3s include the opening cysteine and the closing phenylalanine or tryptophan. D genes are given only for firm matches. The size of a clone is reported for some rows only, either as once, few or many, or as a class for expanded clones.

v_gene: TRBV12-3/TRBV12-4; j_gene: TRBJ2-7; d_gene: NA; abundance: NA; len: 15; CDR3aa: CASSLEGGHPREQYF; CDR3nt: TGTGCCAGCAGTTTGGAGGGAGGCCACCCTAGAGAGCAGTACTTC
v_gene: TRBV7-8; j_gene: TRBJ2-3; d_gene: TRBD1; abundance: many; len: 15; CDR3aa: CASSSRTGGPDTQYF; CDR3nt: TGTGCCAGCAGCTCTCGGACAGGGGGCCCAGATACGCAGTATTTT
v_gene: TRBV7-2; j_gene: TRBJ2-1; d_gene: NA; abundance: many; len: 17; CDR3aa: CASSFLKGGGSYNEQFF; CDR3nt: TGTGCCAGCAGCTTTCTAAAAGGGGGGGGCTCCTACAATGAGCAGTTCTTC
v_gene: TRBV12-3/TRBV12-4; j_gene: TRBJ1-5; d_gene: NA; abundance: few; len: 14; CDR3aa: CASSGTWGNQPQHF; CDR3nt: TGTGCCAGCAGCGGGACCTGGGGCAATCAGCCCCAGCATTTT
v_gene: TRBV7-9; j_gene: TRBJ1-5; d_gene: NA; abundance: NA; len: 13; CDR3aa: CASSRPPHQPQHF; CDR3nt: TGTGCCAGCAGCCGCCCCCCTCATCAGCCCCAGCATTTT
v_gene: TRBV29-1; j_gene: TRBJ1-4; d_gene: TRBD1; abundance: few; len: 16; CDR3aa: CSVAEWGDSAHEKLFF; CDR3nt: TGCAGCGTTGCAGAGTGGGGGGACAGCGCTCATGAAAAACTGTTTTTT
v_gene: TRBV6-2/TRBV6-3; j_gene: TRBJ2-3; d_gene: NA; abundance: NA; len: 13; CDR3aa: CASRVMVTDTQYF; CDR3nt: TGTGCCAGCAGGGTTATGGTCACAGATACGCAGTATTTT
v_gene: TRBV7-8; j_gene: TRBJ1-1; d_gene: NA; abundance: many; len: 15; CDR3aa: CASSHKQAMNTEAFF; CDR3nt: TGTGCCAGCAGCCATAAACAGGCCATGAACACTGAAGCTTTCTTT
v_gene: TRBV7-9; j_gene: TRBJ1-1; d_gene: NA; abundance: many; len: 14; CDR3aa: CASSLMVTNTEAFF; CDR3nt: TGTGCCAGCAGCTTGATGGTAACTAACACTGAAGCTTTCTTT
v_gene: TRBV28; j_gene: TRBJ1-2; d_gene: NA; abundance: NA; len: 14; CDR3aa: CASSLGGDGYGYTF; CDR3nt: TGTGCCAGCAGTTTGGGGGGAGACGGCTATGGCTACACCTTC
v_gene: TRBV7-8; j_gene: TRBJ2-1; d_gene: TRBD2; abundance: many; len: 18; CDR3aa: CASSLGGTFIIGGNEQFF; CDR3nt: TGTGCCAGCAGCTTGGGGGGGACTTTCATAATTGGTGGCAATGAGCAGTTCTTC
v_gene: TRBV15; j_gene: TRBJ1-5; d_gene: NA; abundance: many; len: 16; CDR3aa: CATSGTGDRRLQPQHF; CDR3nt: TGTGCCACCAGCGGGACCGGAGACAGGCGCCTCCAGCCCCAGCATTTT
v_gene: TRBV20-1; j_gene: TRBJ1-2; d_gene: NA; abundance: NA; len: 14; CDR3aa: CSATEQGWDYGYTF; CDR3nt: TGCAGTGCTACAGAACAGGGTTGGGACTATGGCTACACCTTC
v_gene: TRBV5-4; j_gene: TRBJ2-3; d_gene: TRBD2; abundance: NA; len: 14; CDR3aa: CASSAGRGTDTQYF; CDR3nt: TGTGCCAGCAGCGCTGGGCGGGGGACAGATACGCAGTATTTT
v_gene: TRBV7-2; j_gene: TRBJ1-4; d_gene: NA; abundance: NA; len: 14; CDR3aa: CASSLGENNEKLFF; CDR3nt: TGTGCCAGCAGCTTAGGGGAGAATAATGAAAAACTGTTTTTT
v_gene: TRBV19; j_gene: TRBJ2-1; d_gene: TRBD1; abundance: NA; len: 16; CDR3aa: CASSIEAQGIYNEQFF; CDR3nt: TGTGCCAGTAGTATAGAGGCACAGGGGATCTACAATGAGCAGTTCTTC
v_gene: TRBV4-1; j_gene: TRBJ2-5; d_gene: NA; abundance: few; len: 16; CDR3aa: CASSQESGSTDGTQYF; CDR3nt: TGCGCCAGCAGCCAAGAGTCCGGATCGACAGACGGGACCCAGTACTTC
v_gene: TRBV12-3/TRBV12-4; j_gene: TRBJ2-2; d_gene: TRBD2; abundance: NA; len: 16; CDR3aa: CASSPSGGENTGELFF; CDR3nt: TGTGCCAGCAGCCCTAGCGGGGGGGAGAACACCGGGGAGCTGTTTTTT
v_gene: TRBV12-3/TRBV12-4; j_gene: TRBJ2-7; d_gene: NA; abundance: many; len: 14; CDR3aa: CASSWTDGSYEQYF; CDR3nt: TGTGCCAGCAGTTGGACCGACGGATCCTACGAGCAGTACTTC
v_gene: TRBV7-2; j_gene: TRBJ1-5; d_gene: NA; abundance: many; len: 16; CDR3aa: CASSLEGYGQHQPQHF; CDR3nt: TGTGCCAGCAGCTTAGAAGGGTACGGACAGCATCAGCCCCAGCATTTT
v_gene: TRBV7-2; j_gene: TRBJ2-5; d_gene: TRBD2; abundance: NA; len: 13; CDR3aa: CASSRGLEETQYF; CDR3nt: TGTGCCAGCAGTCGAGGACTAGAAGAGACCCAGTACTTC
v_gene: TRBV7-2; j_gene: TRBJ1-4; d_gene: TRBD1; abundance: many; len: 15; CDR3aa: CASSSRTGGDEKLFF; CDR3nt: TGTGCCAGCAGCTCCAGGACAGGGGGCGATGAAAAACTGTTTTTT
v_gene: TRBV28; j_gene: TRBJ2-4; d_gene: NA; abundance: few; len: 12; CDR3aa: CASSSRQNIQYF; CDR3nt: TGTGCCAGCAGTTCCCGACAAAACATTCAGTACTTC
v_gene: TRBV7-6; j_gene: TRBJ1-4; d_gene: NA; abundance: many; len: 15; CDR3aa: CASSEGTARKRKLFF; CDR3nt: TGTGCCAGCAGCGAGGGGACCGCTAGGAAGCGAAAACTGTTTTTT
v_gene: TRBV18; j_gene: TRBJ2-5; d_gene: TRBD2; abundance: many; len: 19; CDR3aa: CASSYTGTSGGLRQETQYF; CDR3nt: TGTGCCAGCTCATACACAGGGACTAGCGGGGGCCTTCGCCAAGAGACCCAGTACTTC
v_gene: TRBV7-6; j_gene: TRBJ2-1; d_gene: NA; abundance: NA; len: 15; CDR3aa: CASRLRGPPDNEQFF; CDR3nt: TGTGCCAGCCGTCTAAGGGGCCCTCCCGACAATGAGCAGTTCTTC
v_gene: TRBV7-9; j_gene: TRBJ2-2; d_gene: NA; abundance: NA; len: 14; CDR3aa: CASSLGLSTGELFF; CDR3nt: TGTGCCAGCAGCTTAGGACTGAGCACCGGGGAGCTGTTTTTT
v_gene: TRBV28; j_gene: TRBJ1-1; d_gene: NA; abundance: NA; len: 15; CDR3aa: CASSEVGQGETEAFF; CDR3nt: TGTGCCAGCAGTGAGGTTGGTCAGGGCGAGACTGAAGCTTTCTTT
v_gene: TRBV7-2; j_gene: TRBJ2-7; d_gene: NA; abundance: few; len: 13; CDR3aa: CASSSRSSYEQYF; CDR3nt: TGTGCCAGCAGTTCCCGTAGCTCCTACGAGCAGTACTTC